The 5 T cell receptor beta chains presented below share a single source sample, sequenced in a study of early T cells in non-severe SARS-CoV-2 infection. TCRdb processed the 5' RACE reads anew with MiXCR; each CDR3 protein has one entry. The sample has 56,000 or so distinct CDR3 sequences, roughly a tenth seen once; the top ten hold 6.5%. What was sequenced was whole blood. The receptor source for this set is an adult who was a healthcare worker with PCR-confirmed SARS-CoV-2 infection or an uninfected control (not recorded which).

This clonotype was seen ten or more times. V and J are TRBV20-1 and TRBJ2-3; a possible D gene is TRBD2 (5 bases). Trimming removed 0 bases from V and 4 bases from J, with 20 bases in between. This CDR3 spans 17 amino acids. Germline-derived CDR1 and CDR2 are DFQATT and SNEGSKA (reference sequence). This chain's CDR3 is CSARDPLDSTVPDTQYF. The CDR3 DNA sequence: TGCAGTGCTAGAGATCCCCTGGACTCAACGGTCCCAGATACGCAGTATTTT.

In this sample, this clonotype turned up many times. This chain links TRBV7-6 with TRBJ1-1; 10 bases line up with TRBD1. The CDR3 covers 13 residues. The trim removed 4 bases at V and 5 bases at J, leaving 1 base unmatched. Germline lookup yields CDR1 SGHVS and CDR2 FNYEAQ. The CDR3 region has the DNA TGTGCCAGCAGCTCGGACAGGGGGACTGAAGCTTTCTTT. This encodes CASSSDRGTEAFF. The whole variable domain, remainder taken from reference TRBV7-6 and TRBJ1-1, is GAGVSQSPRYKVTKRGQDVALRCDPISGHVSLYWYRQALGQGPEFLTYFNYEAQQDKSGLPNDRFSAERPEGSISTLTIQRTEQRDSAMYRCASSSDRGTEAFFGQGTRLTVV.

The chain uses TRBV7-9 and TRBJ2-7; weak D call: TRBD2 (5 bases). Trimming removed 2 bases from V and 7 bases from J, with 15 bases in between. CDR3 length equals 14 residues. CDR1 is SEHNR and CDR2 is FQNEAQ in the germline V gene (reference sequence). The CDR3 region has the DNA TGTGCCAGCAGCTTACTGACTGCCGGGGAGGAGCAGTACTTC. Its protein is CASSLLTAGEEQYF.

Many counts were recorded for this clonotype. V usage is TRBV14 and J usage is TRBJ2-1; TRBD1 is a possible D gene (5 bases). The CDR3 has 11 residues. V lost 5 bases to trimming and J lost 12 bases, with 11 bases between them. In germline, CDR1 is SGHDN, CDR2 FVKESK. CDR3 loop: CASSSGIVQFF. The CDR3 DNA follows: TGTGCCAGCAGCTCAGGGATTGTGCAGTTCTTC.

Concerning this clonotype: One base away lies a much larger clone, so this may be a sequencing read error. The chain links TRBV24-1 to TRBJ2-4; D gene unclear. Germline assignment: CDR1 KGHDR and CDR2 SFDVKD. CDR3 size: 15 residues. Trimming left V 3 bases short and J 8 bases short, with 16 bases between. DNA for the CDR3: TGTGCCACCAGTGATCCAGAACAGCAAAGAGACATTCAGTACTTC. Amino acid sequence: CATSDPEQQRDIQYF.